The rows below give T cell receptor beta chains drawn from one sample of a study of blood T cells in healthy people across ages. From the 5' RACE reads, TCRdb called clonotypes with MiXCR, one entry per CDR3 protein. The data show 850,000 or so distinct CDR3 sequences, with under 30% seen just once and around 15% held by the top ten. The sample taken for sequencing was blood. The receptors derive from a woman over 75 in good health. Both conserved end residues are part of each CDR3. Each record gives: V gene, J gene, CDR3 protein.

>TRBV12-3/TRBV12-4|TRBJ2-5
CASSPRHQETQYF
>TRBV28|TRBJ1-4
CASSLQTISNEKLFF
>TRBV6-5|TRBJ1-2
CASSYSQVPFYGYTF
>TRBV7-2|TRBJ1-1
CASSLRADAEAFF
>TRBV7-8|TRBJ2-5
CASSLGSSGEWETQYF
>TRBV3-1|NA
CASSQQWTSGGHNEQYF
>TRBV7-2|TRBJ2-1
CASSSGGFTNEQFF
>TRBV7-2|TRBJ2-1
CASSLLAGSTYNEQFF
>TRBV5-6|TRBJ2-6
CASSLVPGSGANVLTF
>TRBV20-1|TRBJ1-1
CSARVSVGGNTEAFF
>TRBV27|TRBJ1-6
CASSLIGKGPITSPLHF
>TRBV11-2|TRBJ2-5
CTSSSLGGFYEQYF
>TRBV7-9|TRBJ2-5
CASSLNSGPLETQYF
>TRBV3-1|TRBJ1-6
CASSQDLGRVGSPLHF
>TRBV7-2|TRBJ2-5
CASSSRSVLETQYF
>TRBV4-3|TRBJ2-5
CASSQAAYQETQYF
>TRBV5-5|TRBJ1-2
CASSPIGVGYTF
>TRBV7-2|NA
CASSLRTSGSWAAQETQYF
>TRBV20-1|TRBJ2-5
CSARGGASRGQETQYF
>TRBV12-3/TRBV12-4|TRBJ2-3
CASNTRGGGTDAQYF
>TRBV29-1|TRBJ1-1
CSVQQGIEAFF
>TRBV6-1|TRBJ2-1
CASRAYGVVGRYNEQFF
>TRBV12-3/TRBV12-4|TRBJ2-3
CASSVGWLNTDTQYF
>TRBV5-1|TRBJ2-2
CASSFGSPNIGELFF
>TRBV2|TRBJ2-5
CATAIGAETQYF
>TRBV20-1|TRBJ2-3
CSASSHGGPDTQYF
>TRBV2|TRBJ1-2
CASSVKTESGYTF
>TRBV6-1|TRBJ2-3
CASSEYPFVTGGGTDTQYF
>TRBV12-3/TRBV12-4|TRBJ1-2
CASRSTGGGYTF
>TRBV6-5|NA
CASSPRVLARDEQYF
>TRBV5-6|TRBJ2-1
CASSLAAYEQFF